Following are 5 T cell receptor beta chains from one sample sequenced in a study of cytomegalovirus exposure and HLA in healthy donors. Both 60 Vbeta primers and 13 Jbeta primers went into the PCR. Libraries were prepared by immunoSEQ multiplex PCR; TCRdb keeps only in-frame clonotypes and omits some of them. The sample contains roughly 150,000 clones, roughly 80% of which appear only once. The sample taken for sequencing was PBMCs. Receptor source: a girl aged 2 to 9 in good health and CMV-seropositive.

This chain links TRBV15 with TRBJ1-2; 8 nucleotides line up with TRBD1. CDR1 is LNHNV, CDR2 YYDKDF, per germline (reference sequence). CDR3 size: 15 residues. Trimming took 3 bases from V and 8 from J; bases not matched to a gene: 11. The CDR3 coding sequence is TGTGCCACCAGCAGGGCCTTCACAGGGGGAGGAGGCTACACCTTC. It translates to CATSRAFTGGGGYTF.

This rearrangement joins TRBV2 to TRBJ2-5; 10 nucleotides agree with TRBD1. Germline loops: CDR1 SNHLY, CDR2 FYNNEI. The CDR3 consists of 15 residues. The V gene end was trimmed by 3 bases and the J gene end by 3 bases; junction bases not matched to a gene: 4. The CDR3 sequence is CASSETGGEEETQYF. CDR3 in DNA: TGTGCCAGCAGTGAGACAGGGGGCGAGGAAGAGACCCAGTACTTC.

The gene calls are TRBV27 and TRBJ2-5; 13 bases are shared with TRBD2. Germline V lookup: CDR1 MNHEY, CDR2 SMNVEV (reference sequence). The ends lost 5 bases at V and 2 bases at J; junction bases unmatched: 5. CDR3 length: 16 amino acids. The CDR3 DNA reads as TGTGCCAGCAGTCCGCTGACTAGCGGGAGGCAAGAGACCCAGTACTTC. This sequence encodes CASSPLTSGRQETQYF.

The J gene is TRBJ1-4, the V gene TRBV6-1; maybe TRBD1 (6 bases). Germline V gene sequence: CDR1 MNHNS, CDR2 SASEGT. Trimming pared 5 bases from V and 6 bases from J, leaving 10 bases between. The CDR3 sequence is 13 residues long. The CDR3 sequence is CASSPWTDEKLFF. CDR3 bases: TGTGCCAGCAGTCCGTGGACAGATGAAAAACTGTTTTTT.

This clone occurred once. The chain joins TRBV2 to TRBJ2-7; D is unresolved. The germline V and J ends were trimmed by 0 bases and 3 bases, with 15 bases remaining between them. Germline loops: CDR1 SNHLY, CDR2 FYNNEI. This CDR3 spans 16 amino acids. The CDR3 spells CASSEAKARSSYEQYF. The DNA for the CDR3 is TGTGCCAGCAGTGAAGCGAAGGCAAGGTCTAGCTACGAGCAGTACTTC.